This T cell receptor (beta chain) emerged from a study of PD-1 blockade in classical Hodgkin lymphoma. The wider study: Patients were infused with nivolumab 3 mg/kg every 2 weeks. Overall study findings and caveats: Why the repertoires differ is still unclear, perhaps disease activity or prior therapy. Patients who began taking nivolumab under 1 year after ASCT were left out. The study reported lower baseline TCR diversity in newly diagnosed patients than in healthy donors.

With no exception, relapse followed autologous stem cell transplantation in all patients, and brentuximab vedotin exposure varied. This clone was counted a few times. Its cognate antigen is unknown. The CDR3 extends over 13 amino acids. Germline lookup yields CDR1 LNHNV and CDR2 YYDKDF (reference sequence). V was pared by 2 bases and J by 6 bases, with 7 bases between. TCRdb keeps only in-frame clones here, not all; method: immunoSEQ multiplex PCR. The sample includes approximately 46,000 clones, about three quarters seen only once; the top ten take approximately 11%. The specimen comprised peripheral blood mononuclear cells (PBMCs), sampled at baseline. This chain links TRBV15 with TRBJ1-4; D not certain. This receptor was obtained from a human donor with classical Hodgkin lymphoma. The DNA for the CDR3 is TGTGCCACCAGCAGAAGACCAGATGAAAAACTGTTTTTT. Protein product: CATSRRPDEKLFF.